A single sample gave rise to the 27 T cell receptor beta chains below, sequenced in a study of CD8 T cells in ankylosing spondylitis (dated by TCRdb to the late 2010s). Their antigens are not known. Here is what the overall study found, with its caveats: Blood from ankylosing spondylitis patients appeared to be characterized by a TCR beta motif made up of under ten highly homologous amino acid variants.

The receptor library was made with 5' RACE. The run used an Illumina HiSeq 2500. Through fastp at Q25 and MiXCR, TCRdb rebuilt clones from the public reads, retaining in-frame beta chains. Here each entry gathers all rows of one CDR3 protein and keeps the most common genes and DNA. This sample lists fewer than 650,000 distinct CDR3 sequences; over 9.5% were detected once. Together, the top ten hold nearly 7% of the sample. The sequencing input was blood, either unsorted or a sorted T cell fraction (not recorded which). The origin of the receptors is a male donor with ankylosing spondylitis.

This clonotype was seen a few times. The chain uses TRBV2 and TRBJ2-4; TRBD1 matches 10 bases. CDR1 is SNHLY, CDR2 FYNNEI, per germline. Trimming removed 7 bases from V and 7 bases from J; junction bases left unmatched: 4. CDR3 size: 13 residues. The CDR3 DNA reads TGTGCCAGCAACCCGGGACAGGGGAACATTCAGTACTTC. Translation gives CASNPGQGNIQYF.

The sample holds a few counts of this clonotype. The chain has TRBV5-1 and TRBJ2-3; D is ambiguous. The CDR3 extends over 13 amino acids. The ends were cut back, 4 bases at V and 6 bases at J, with 12 bases in the middle. Germline V lookup: CDR1 SGHRS, CDR2 YFSETQ. CDR3 amino acids: CASSRNTADTQYF. CDR3 coding DNA: TGCGCCAGCAGCAGAAACACGGCCGATACGCAGTATTTT. The whole variable domain, remainder taken from reference TRBV5-1 and TRBJ2-3, is KAGVTQTPRYLIKTRGQQVTLSCSPISGHRSVSWYQQTPGQGLQFLFEYFSETQRNKGNFPGRFSGRQFSNSRSEMNVSTLELGDSALYLCASSRNTADTQYFGPGTRLTVL.

The table lists this clonotype with a few counts. The gene calls are TRBV6-5 and TRBJ1-4; maybe TRBD1 (5 bases). CDR1 is MNHEY, CDR2 SVGAGI, per germline. V shed 4 bases and J shed 0 bases, with 12 bases lying between them. The CDR3 has 16 amino acids. CDR3 amino acids: CASSSRDPATNEKLFF. In nucleotides, the CDR3 is TGTGCCAGCAGTTCGCGGGACCCCGCAACTAATGAAAAACTGTTTTTT.

Worth noting for this clonotype: A much larger clone lies a single base off, so this may be a read error. This rearrangement joins TRBV24-1 to TRBJ1-1; D remains unclear. Looked up from germline, CDR1 is KGHDR and CDR2 is SFDVKD. Trimming took 7 bases from V and 2 from J, leaving 4 bases between them. This CDR3 spans 11 amino acids. The CDR3 region is CATRGNTEAFF. Here the CDR3 DNA reads TGTGCCACCAGGGGAAACACTGAAGCTTTCTTT.

The chain recombines TRBV5-1 with TRBJ1-4; 7 bases fit TRBD1. Germline lookup yields CDR1 SGHRS and CDR2 YFSETQ. The CDR3 spans 14 residues. After removal of 4 bases from V and 5 bases from J, the junction contained 5 bases not matched to a gene. DNA of the CDR3: TGCGCCAGCAGCCGGGACAGCCAAAATGAAAAACTGTTTTTT. It codes for CASSRDSQNEKLFF.

V usage is TRBV29-1 and J usage is TRBJ1-5; D uncertain. The germline gives CDR1 SQVTM, CDR2 ANQGSEA. Trimming pared 7 bases from V and 5 bases from J, leaving 12 bases between. The CDR3 contains 12 residues. The CDR3 sequence: CSAPAEYQPQHF. In nucleotides, the CDR3 is TGCAGCGCGCCTGCAGAGTATCAGCCCCAGCATTTT.

This clonotype was detected a few times. V and J are TRBV7-9 and TRBJ1-2; D uncertain. Looked up from germline, CDR1 is SEHNR and CDR2 is FQNEAQ (reference sequence). Trimming took off 1 base at V and 8 bases at J, with 14 bases between the two ends. The CDR3 has 14 amino acids. The CDR3 here is CASSLGGGNNGYTF. The CDR3 nucleotides read TGTGCCAGCAGCTTAGGAGGTGGAAATAACGGCTACACCTTC.

The chain joins TRBV5-1 to TRBJ2-7; D might be TRBD2 (5 bases). Germline V lookup: CDR1 SGHRS, CDR2 YFSETQ. V was cut by 3 bases and J by 0 bases, with 13 bases left in between. CDR3 size: 15 residues. The CDR3 DNA reads TGCGCCAGCAGCTCGGGATTACCTCCCTCCTACGAGCAGTACTTC. Its protein product is CASSSGLPPSYEQYF.

The chain couples TRBV10-3 to TRBJ2-7, with 9 bases matching TRBD2. CDR3 length: 17 amino acids. V gave up 6 bases and J gave up 1 base; unmatched junction bases: 13. CDR1 is ENHRY, CDR2 SYGVKD, per germline. The CDR3: CAIRSSTGTSTSYEQYV. In nucleotides, the CDR3 is TGTGCCATCAGATCTTCCACCGGGACTAGCACTTCCTACGAGCAGTACGTC.

The chain employs TRBV2 and TRBJ2-3; the match to TRBD1 covers 10 bases. J lost 5 bases, V lost 8 bases, and 10 bases had no gene match. The CDR3 is 15 residues long. The V gene's germline CDR1 is SNHLY and CDR2 FYNNEI. CDR3: CASRKGDRGQDTQYF. The CDR3 DNA is TGTGCCAGCCGAAAGGGGGACAGGGGCCAAGATACGCAGTATTTT. Full variable domain (rest looked up from reference TRBV2 and TRBJ2-3): EPEVTQTPSHQVTQMGQEVILRCVPISNHLYFYWYRQILGQKVEFLVSFYNNEISEKSEIFDDQFSVERPDGSNFTLKIRSTKLEDSAMYFCASRKGDRGQDTQYFGPGTRLTVL.

The chain carries TRBV2 and TRBJ1-1; D not certain. The CDR3 loop spans 13 amino acids. V was shortened by 7 bases and J by 7 bases, with 16 bases between the two germline ends. CDR1 is SNHLY, CDR2 FYNNEI, per germline. The CDR3 coding sequence is TGTGCCAGCACCCCCGGAGGGAAAATTGAAGCTTTCTTT. Its protein is CASTPGGKIEAFF.

This clonotype was found a few times. V and J are TRBV12-3 or TRBV12-4 and TRBJ1-2; D gene uncertain. Trimming cost V 0 bases and J 2 bases, with 7 bases left between them. The CDR3 is 14 amino acids. CDR3 DNA: TGTGCCAGCAGTTTAGCGCTCGTGAACTATGGCTACACCTTC. Protein: CASSLALVNYGYTF.

This chain links TRBV11-2 with TRBJ2-7, with 14 bases aligning to TRBD2. Germline loops: CDR1 SGHAT, CDR2 FQNNGV. V lost 1 base, J lost 6 bases, and 2 bases stayed unmatched. CDR3 size: 15 residues. The DNA of the CDR3 is TGTGCCAGCAGCTTAGTGGGACTAGCGGGAGCCGAGCAGTACTTC. Amino acid sequence: CASSLVGLAGAEQYF.

This clonotype was found a few times. The chain uses TRBV27 and TRBJ2-7, with D possibly matching TRBD1 (5 bases). Germline V gene lookup returns CDR1 MNHEY and CDR2 SMNVEV (reference sequence). Trimming left V 2 bases short and J 2 bases short, with 13 bases between. This CDR3 region has 15 residues. The CDR3 DNA reads TGTGCCAGCAGTTTAAAGGGGCTAGGGACCTACGAGCAGTACTTC. This gives the protein CASSLKGLGTYEQYF.

The table lists this clonotype with a few counts. The chain links TRBV13 to TRBJ1-1; tentative D call: TRBD1 (6 bases). The length of the CDR3 is 13 residues. V was clipped by 6 bases and J by 4 bases, with 12 bases between them. Germline V gives CDR1 PRHDT, CDR2 FYEKMQ (reference sequence). CDR3 nucleotide sequence: TGTGCCAGCAGGAGGGGGGCGGTCACTGAAGCTTTCTTT. This encodes CASRRGAVTEAFF.

V and J are TRBV20-1 and TRBJ2-7, with D unclear. The V end lost 2 bases, the J end lost 4 bases, and 6 bases lay between the germline ends. In germline, CDR1 is DFQATT, CDR2 SNEGSKA (reference sequence). The CDR3 extends over 11 amino acids. Here the CDR3 reads CSARSGYEQYV. The CDR3 bases are TGCAGTGCTAGATCCGGATACGAGCAGTACGTC.

This clonotype was seen ten or more times. The chain employs TRBV12-3 or TRBV12-4 and TRBJ2-5; 9 bases align to TRBD2. The CDR3 length is 20 residues. J gave up 4 bases and V 5 bases, and 23 bases lay outside the gene matches. Here the CDR3 DNA reads TGTGCCAGCAGTCCACCTACCTATTTTGGACTAGCGAGGAGGACAGAGACCCAGTACTTC. Translating it yields CASSPPTYFGLARRTETQYF.

Many counts were recorded for this clonotype. The gene calls are TRBV11-2 and TRBJ1-6; the D is unclear. V dropped 6 bases and J dropped 7 bases, with 7 bases sitting between them. CDR1 and CDR2 from the germline V gene are SGHAT and FQNNGV. This CDR3 has 12 residues. CDR3 nucleotides: TGTGCCAGCAGTTTAAGAAATTCACCCCTCCACTTT. It specifies CASSLRNSPLHF.

This clonotype was picked up a small number of times. CDR3 residues: CSARDLVRGTGNTIYF. Here the CDR3 DNA reads TGCAGTGCTAGAGATCTAGTTCGGGGGACTGGAAACACCATATATTTT. The genes are TRBV20-1 and TRBJ1-3; D possibly corresponds to TRBD1 (5 bases). In germline, CDR1 is DFQATT, CDR2 SNEGSKA (reference sequence). The CDR3 spans 16 residues. The V end was cut by 0 bases, the J end by 2 bases, with 14 bases between.

Ten or more counts support this clonotype. This sequence joins TRBV5-1 and TRBJ2-7; D remains ambiguous. This CDR3 contains 12 residues. CDR1 SGHRS and CDR2 YFSETQ come from the germline V gene. Trimming shortened V by 2 bases and J by 5 bases, and 8 bases separated the two germline ends. The CDR3 DNA reads TGCGCCAGCAGCTTCAGATATAACGAGCAGTACTTC. It yields the protein CASSFRYNEQYF.

The table lists this clonotype with a few counts. V gene TRBV5-1 combines with J gene TRBJ2-1; 11 positions agree with TRBD2. The CDR3 contains 17 residues. Germline loops: CDR1 SGHRS, CDR2 YFSETQ. With 0 bases clipped from V and 3 bases from J, the junction kept 5 bases outside the gene matches. CDR3 sequence reads: CASSLGTSGGLYNEQFF. The DNA of the CDR3 is TGCGCCAGCAGCTTGGGTACTAGCGGGGGCCTCTACAATGAGCAGTTCTTC.

The chain employs TRBV2 and TRBJ2-7; TRBD1 matches at 9 bases. Germline CDR1 and CDR2: SNHLY and FYNNEI. This CDR3 spans 13 amino acids. V shed 8 bases and J 3 bases; nucleotides not matched to a gene: 5. In nucleotides, the CDR3 is TGTGCCAGCGGCCGGGACAGGGACTACGAGCAGTACGTC. This codes for CASGRDRDYEQYV.

This sequence joins TRBV20-1 and TRBJ2-1; unclear D gene. V gave up 3 bases and J gave up 6 bases, with 9 bases separating them. Germline values: CDR1 DFQATT, CDR2 SNEGSKA (reference sequence). The CDR3 sequence is 12 residues long. CDR3 protein: CSASKLRNEQFF. The CDR3 coding sequence is TGCAGTGCTAGTAAGCTACGCAATGAGCAGTTCTTC.

This chain links TRBV5-6 with TRBJ2-1; unclear D gene. Germline V gene data show CDR1 as SGHDT and CDR2 as YYEEEE. Trimming left V 6 bases short and J 4 bases short, with 14 bases between. The CDR3 extends over 14 amino acids. The chain's CDR3 is CASIHMTGYNEQFF. CDR3 sequence (DNA): TGTGCCAGCATCCATATGACGGGTTACAATGAGCAGTTCTTC.

There are many counts of this clonotype. The V gene is TRBV20-1, the J gene TRBJ2-3; D remains unclear. Per the germline V gene, CDR1 is DFQATT and CDR2 is SNEGSKA (reference sequence). The CDR3 covers 12 residues. The ends were cut back, 0 bases at V and 9 bases at J, with 10 bases in the middle. The CDR3 nucleotides read TGCAGTGCTAGAGAGACGGGCCTAACGCAGTATTTT. Translation: CSARETGLTQYF.

This clonotype has a count of ten or more. The rearrangement uses TRBV14 and TRBJ2-2, with 8 bases matching TRBD2. Germline assignment: CDR1 SGHDN and CDR2 FVKESK. Trimming cost V 4 bases and J 2 bases; bases outside gene matches: 6. The CDR3 runs 16 residues. In nucleotides, the CDR3 is TGTGCCAGCAGCCTTCAACTAGCGGCCAACACCGGGGAGCTGTTTTTT. Protein sequence: CASSLQLAANTGELFF.

The sample holds a few counts of this clonotype. The chain is built from TRBV12-3 or TRBV12-4 and TRBJ2-1; D ambiguous. The CDR3 consists of 13 residues. The V gene lost 6 bases and the J gene lost 6 bases, with 12 bases spanning the gap. CDR3 in DNA: TGTGCCAGCAGCAGTCCAGTGGGCAATGAGCAGTTCTTC. It encodes CASSSPVGNEQFF.